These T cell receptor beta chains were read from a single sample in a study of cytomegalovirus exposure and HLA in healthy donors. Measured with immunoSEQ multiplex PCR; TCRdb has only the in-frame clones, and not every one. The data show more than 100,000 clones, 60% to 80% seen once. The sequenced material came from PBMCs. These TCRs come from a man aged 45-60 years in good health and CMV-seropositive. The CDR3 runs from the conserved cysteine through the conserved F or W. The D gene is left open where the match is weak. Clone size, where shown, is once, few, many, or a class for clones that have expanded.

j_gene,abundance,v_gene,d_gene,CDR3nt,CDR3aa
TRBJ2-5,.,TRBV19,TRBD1,TGTGCCAGTAGTACATTCCGGGACAGACAAGAGACCCAGTACTTC,CASSTFRDRQETQYF
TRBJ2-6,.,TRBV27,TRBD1,TGTGCCAGCAGTGGGGGACAGGGGAGGTCTGGGGCCAACGTCCTGACTTTC,CASSGGQGRSGANVLTF
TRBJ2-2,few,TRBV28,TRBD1,TGTGCCAGCAGTTTACCGGGACAGGACACCGGGGAGCTGTTTTTT,CASSLPGQDTGELFF
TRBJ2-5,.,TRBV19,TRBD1,TGTGCCAGTAGTGTCCGACAGGGGGAGACCCAGTACTTC,CASSVRQGETQYF
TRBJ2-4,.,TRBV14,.,TGTGCCAGCAGCCAAGGGAGAACGGGCAAAAACATTCAGTACTTC,CASSQGRTGKNIQYF
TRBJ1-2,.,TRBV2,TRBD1,TGTGCCAGCAGGTGGGGGACAGTGGGCGGCTACACCTTC,CASRWGTVGGYTF
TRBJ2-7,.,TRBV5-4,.,TGTGCCAGCAGCTTCGGTGACGAGCAGTACTTC,CASSFGDEQYF
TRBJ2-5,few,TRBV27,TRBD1,TGTGCCAGCAGTCACGGACAGGGTGGGACCCAGTACTTC,CASSHGQGGTQYF
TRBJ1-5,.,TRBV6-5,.,TGTGCCAGCACAACAGCGGAGTTCGGCAATCAGCCCCAGCATTTT,CASTTAEFGNQPQHF
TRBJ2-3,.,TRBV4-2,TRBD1,TGTGCCAGCAGCCAAGATGCAGGGGGAGAAGGAACAGATACGCAGTATTTT,CASSQDAGGEGTDTQYF
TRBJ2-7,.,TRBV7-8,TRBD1,TGTGCCAGCAGCTCCCAGTCCAGGGGGCGGACCTACGAGCAGTACTTC,CASSSQSRGRTYEQYF
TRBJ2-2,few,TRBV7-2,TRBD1,TGTGCCAGCAGCTTTACCGGGACAGGGATGGGGGTCGGGGAGCTGTTTTTT,CASSFTGTGMGVGELFF
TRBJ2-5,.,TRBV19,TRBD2,TGTGCCAGTAGTATAGGTGTTGCTAGCGGGAGCAGAGAGACCCAGTACTTC,CASSIGVASGSRETQYF
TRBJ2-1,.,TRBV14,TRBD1,TGTGCCAGCAGCCAAGTTAGGGGGACAGTGGGAAACTACAATGAGCAGTTCTTC,CASSQVRGTVGNYNEQFF
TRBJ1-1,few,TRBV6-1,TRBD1,TGTGCCAGCAGGTCACAGGGGGCGGGAAACACTGAAGCTTTCTTT,CASRSQGAGNTEAFF
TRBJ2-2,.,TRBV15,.,TGTGCCACCAGCAGAGGTCAGGGTCGTGTTCTCGGGGAGCTGTTTTTT,CATSRGQGRVLGELFF
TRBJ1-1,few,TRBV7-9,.,TGTGCCAGCAGCGGCAGGAACACTGAAGCTTTCTTT,CASSGRNTEAFF
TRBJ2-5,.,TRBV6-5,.,TGTGCCAGCAGTTACCCGGGGGGCTCGGAGACCCAGTACTTC,CASSYPGGSETQYF
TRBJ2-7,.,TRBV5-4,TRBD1,TGTGCCAGCAGCTTGGAGGCAGGGGGCTCCTACGAGCAGTACTTC,CASSLEAGGSYEQYF
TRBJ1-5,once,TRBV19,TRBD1,TGTGCCAGTAATGAGGGACAGTACAATGAGGTAGCCCAGCATTTT,CASNEGQYNEVAQHF
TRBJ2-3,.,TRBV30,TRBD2,TGTGCCTGGAGTGCGTCTAGCGGACCAGCCACAGATACGCAGTATTTT,CAWSASSGPATDTQYF
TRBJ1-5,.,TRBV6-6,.,TGTGCCAGCACCCTTCACTATAGCAATCAGCCCCAGCATTTT,CASTLHYSNQPQHF
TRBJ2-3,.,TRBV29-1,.,TGCAGCGTTGCTCAGGGTGGAAAAACAGATACGCAGTATTTT,CSVAQGGKTDTQYF
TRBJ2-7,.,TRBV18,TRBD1,TGTGCCAGCTCAGACAGGGAGTCATACGAGCAGTACTTC,CASSDRESYEQYF
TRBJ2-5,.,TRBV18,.,TGTGCCAGCTCACAAACCTCTGCGGGGGCTGGGACCAGGGAGACCCAGTACTTC,CASSQTSAGAGTRETQYF
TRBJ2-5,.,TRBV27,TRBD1,TGTGCCAGCAGCAACAGGGGGGAGACCCAGTACTTC,CASSNRGETQYF
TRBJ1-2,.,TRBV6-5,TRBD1,TGTGCCAGCAGACCGCGGACAGGGGCGGACTATGGCTACACCTTC,CASRPRTGADYGYTF
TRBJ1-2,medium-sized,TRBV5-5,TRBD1,TGTGCCAGCAGCGCCAGGGACAGGGGTTATGGCTACACCTTC,CASSARDRGYGYTF
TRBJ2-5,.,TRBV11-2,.,TGTGCCGGCAGCTTAGGGTACAGGGCAGAAGAGACCCAGTACTTC,CAGSLGYRAEETQYF